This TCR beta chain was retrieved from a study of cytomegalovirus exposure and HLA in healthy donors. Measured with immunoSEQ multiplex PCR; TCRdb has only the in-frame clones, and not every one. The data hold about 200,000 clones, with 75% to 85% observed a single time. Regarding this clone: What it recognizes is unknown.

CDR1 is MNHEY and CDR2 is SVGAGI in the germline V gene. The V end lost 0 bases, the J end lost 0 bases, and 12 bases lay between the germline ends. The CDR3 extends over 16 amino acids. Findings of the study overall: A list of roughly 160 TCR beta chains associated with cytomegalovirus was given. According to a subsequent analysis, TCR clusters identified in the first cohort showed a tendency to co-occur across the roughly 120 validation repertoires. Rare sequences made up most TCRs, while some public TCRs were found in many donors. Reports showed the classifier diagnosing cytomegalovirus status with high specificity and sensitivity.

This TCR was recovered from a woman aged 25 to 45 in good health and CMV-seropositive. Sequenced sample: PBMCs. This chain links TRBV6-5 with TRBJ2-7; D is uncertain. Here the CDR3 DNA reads TGTGCCAGCAGTTACTCAGACGCGGTTGTCTCCTACGAGCAGTACTTC. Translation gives CASSYSDAVVSYEQYF.